This is a list of T cell receptor beta chains from one sample in a study of CD8+ T cells in alopecia areata. Repertoires were generated with immunoSEQ multiplex PCR, while TCRdb's copy carries only in-frame clones and drops some. The top ten clones hold 0.8% to 1% of a sample with about 270,000 clones, over 45% of them seen once. Sample: CD4+ T cells sorted from blood, taken at week 52, from a patient treated with tofacitinib. These receptors were collected from a human donor with alopecia areata. Both conserved end residues are part of each CDR3. D genes are given only for firm matches.

CDR3 protein,D gene,V gene
CASSLLQGAYSPLHF,TRBD1,TRBV7-9
CASSDPGLAGHEQFF,TRBD2,TRBV25-1
CASSVEGQINYGYTF,TRBD1,TRBV9
CASSIRRSSYNEQFF,NA,TRBV19
CASSRGAGGELFF,NA,TRBV5-1
CASSITGTNTEAFF,NA,TRBV2
CASSFSGTSPLHF,NA,TRBV7-9
CAWKAGSNEKLFF,NA,TRBV30
CASSSPGTSPTDTQYF,TRBD2,TRBV9
CASTYTDTQYF,NA,TRBV9
CAWSVRDNQETQYF,NA,TRBV30
CASSGTGERYTEAFF,TRBD1,TRBV5-1
CAWTDNNEQFF,NA,TRBV30
CAILGEAGNTIYF,NA,TRBV10-3
CASSLDTGNYGYTF,NA,TRBV7-9
CASSRQGANYGYTF,TRBD1,TRBV27
CASTGSTYEQYF,NA,TRBV2
CASSLKAGGWSTQYF,TRBD2,TRBV5-4
CAWSPSVRRNTGELFF,NA,TRBV30
CAWTGLAGGLEQFF,TRBD2,TRBV30
CASSLAARRYGYTF,NA,TRBV7-2
CASSYGQGAIAYEQYF,TRBD1,TRBV7-9
CASNRVSNSPLHF,NA,TRBV6-5
CAWSVGVSNQPQHF,NA,TRBV30
CASSYGSSAGSPLHF,NA,TRBV7-6
CASSPGRQNEQFF,NA,TRBV11-1
CASSRWAEETQYF,NA,TRBV4-1
CASIGDQYQETQYF,NA,TRBV6-5
CASSFSAQSPLHF,NA,TRBV27
CASRGDGNTDTQYF,NA,TRBV7-9
CASSPKTRPNQPQHF,NA,TRBV5-6
CASSLLGWDTEAFF,NA,TRBV7-3
CAWNFGRGLSTTEAFF,TRBD1,TRBV30
CASRGGGAYNEQFF,NA,TRBV19
CASTNGGGYGYTF,NA,TRBV6-5
CASSSGTDGNTIYF,TRBD1,TRBV5-1
CASSWPGQGETQYF,TRBD1,TRBV4-1
CASSPWDKSSYEQYF,NA,TRBV7-9
CASSPDRQETQYF,NA,TRBV18
CASSLAGGARNEQFF,TRBD2,TRBV27
CAWSGGGRETQYF,NA,TRBV30
CASSPRQASSDTQYF,NA,TRBV27
CASSLERVPGELFF,NA,TRBV5-1
CASSATVYNSPLHF,NA,TRBV9
CASSALPWNSPLHF,NA,TRBV7-9
CASSLTDTGELFF,NA,TRBV14
CAISPGTANEKLFF,TRBD1,TRBV10-3
CASSDAGTRIGELFF,TRBD2,TRBV5-1
CASSVARADNEQFF,NA,TRBV9
CSVEGRGQAPGELFF,TRBD1,TRBV29-1
CAASRGDTYGYTF,NA,TRBV27
CASSPGHGGGETQYF,NA,TRBV18
CASSANRGPYEQYF,TRBD1,TRBV7-9
CASSSGTGDGGYTF,TRBD1,TRBV27
CASSEHWGTGNTIYF,NA,TRBV25-1